One and the same sample provided the 18 T cell receptor delta chains below, sequenced in a study of γδ T cells in repeated Plasmodium falciparum infection. Gammadelta T cells were flow-sorted from PBMC into Vgamma9/Vdelta2+ and Vdelta2-negative populations for bulk analysis. TCRdb re-called the multiplex PCR reads via CATT. The sample shows over 45,000 delta-chain clones, roughly 1.6% of them seen only once. The sequenced sample was gamma-delta T cells from blood. The receptors shown here come from a pool of human donors (malaria-infected and uninfected, not separated).

Only a few counts were recorded for this clone. The TCRdb record carries a much larger clone's protein, which differs from this DNA's translation at residue 13; a read error is the likely cause, and the protein listed here is the DNA translation. The chain is built from TRDV1 and TRDJ1, with 8 positions matching TRDD3. No J gene is reported in TCRdb; it was inferred here by comparing the DNA with germline. The CDR3 has 20 amino acids. Trimming at V came to 5 bases and at J to 3 bases, leaving 23 bases not matched to a gene. Per germline, CDR1 TSWWSYY and CDR2 QGS. CDR3 coding DNA: TGTGCTCTTGGGCCGGTCCCCAGTTACCGGGGGATAGGGGAGCCCGATAAACTCATCTTT. This gives the protein CALGPVPSYRGIGEPDKLIF.

This clone was seen more than once but under ten times. The rearrangement joins TRDV2 to TRDJ1; 7 nucleotides line up with TRDD3. Here the J gene was assigned by germline matching of the DNA, as TCRdb has none. Germline V gene lookup returns CDR1 GEAIGNYY and CDR2 EKD. The trim removed 3 bases at V and 2 bases at J, leaving 5 bases unmatched. The CDR3 contains 14 residues. The CDR3 sequence: CACDPVLGTDKLIF. CDR3 sequence (DNA): TGTGCCTGTGACCCTGTACTGGGGACCGATAAACTCATCTTT.

This clone was seen ten or more times. TCRdb shows a much larger clone's protein in place of this DNA's translation, and the two differ at residue 3, likely through a read error; the protein shown is translated from the DNA. The genes are TRDV1 and TRDJ1; 10 nucleotides agree with TRDD3. Germline-derived CDR1 and CDR2 are TSWWSYY and QGS. This CDR3 spans 17 amino acids. The CDR3 DNA follows: TGTGCTATTGGGGAACTTACAAGGACTGGGGGATGGAATAAACTCATCTTT. Translation gives CAIGELTRTGGWNKLIF.

This clone is deemed medium-sized. Distinct nucleotide sequences in the sample also encode this CDR3. The rearrangement links TRDV1 to TRDJ1; TRDD3 might be the D (6 bases). Trimming pared 2 bases from V and 6 bases from J, leaving 22 bases between. Germline V gene data show CDR1 as TSWWSYY and CDR2 as QGS. The CDR3 is 17 amino acids. Written as DNA, the CDR3 is TGTGCTCTTGGGGAAACTCTCCCATTGTACTGGGAGAATAAACTCATCTTT. Amino acids: CALGETLPLYWENKLIF.

For this clone: TCRdb pairs this DNA with a much larger clone's protein that differs at residue 5, likely a read error; the protein shown was translated from the DNA. The gene calls are TRDV1 and TRDJ1; 8 bases map to TRDD3. TCRdb carries no J gene annotation; the J gene was assigned here by matching the DNA with germline. Germline V gene data show CDR1 as TSWWSYY and CDR2 as QGS. This CDR3 is 21 amino acids long. The CDR3 is CALGKLSSLPYWGVRDDKLIF. In DNA form, the CDR3 reads TGTGCTCTTGGGAAACTTTCAAGTCTCCCGTACTGGGGGGTCCGGGACGATAAACTCATCTTT.

To note about this clone: This is likely an artifact of a read error, given a far larger clone one base away. The sample contains more than one DNA sequence encoding this CDR3. V and J are TRDV1 and TRDJ1, with 10 bases matching TRDD3. The CDR3 sequence is 16 residues long. J lost 11 bases, V lost 7 bases, and 19 bases had no gene match. From germline, CDR1 is TSWWSYY and CDR2 QGS. The CDR3: CALVFGPLGDISKLIF. CDR3 nucleotides: TGTGCTCTTGTGTTCGGCCCCCTGGGGGATATCTCTAAGCTCATCTTT.

This clone was seen more than once but under ten times. It is likely a read error: a sequence one base away is far more abundant. The sample carries other DNA sequences with the same CDR3. This chain connects TRDV1 to TRDJ1; D not certain. Germline loops: CDR1 TSWWSYY, CDR2 QGS. Trimming cost V 5 bases and J 2 bases, with 36 bases left between them. The CDR3 consists of 22 residues. Written as DNA, the CDR3 is TGTGCTCTTGGGTTTCAGCCGTCCACAGCGGTACTGAGGGTCTTTAAGACCGATAAACTCATCTTT. Its protein is CALGFQPSTAVLRVFKTDKLIF.

In its sample, this clone was seen many times. Since a far larger clone is one base different, this is likely a read error. Distinct nucleotide sequences in the sample also encode this CDR3. The chain is built from TRDV1 and TRDJ1; possible D gene TRDD2, 5 bases. This CDR3 spans 18 amino acids. Trimming removed 3 bases at V and 1 base at J, with 21 bases between. Germline CDR1 and CDR2: TSWWSYY and QGS. DNA of the CDR3: TGTGCTCTTGGGGAGCTTAGGTCCCCTACTCCGGGCACCGATAAACTCATCTTT. Translation: CALGELRSPTPGTDKLIF.

Details on this clone: TCRdb records a much larger clone's protein for this DNA, with a difference at residue 13 that likely arises from a read error; the protein given is the translation of the DNA. The chain uses TRDV1 and TRDJ1; the match to TRDD3 covers 10 bases. After removal of 2 bases from V and 5 bases from J, the junction contained 11 bases not matched to a gene. CDR1 TSWWSYY and CDR2 QGS come from the germline V gene. The CDR3 spans 17 residues. The CDR3 bases are TGTGCTCTTGGGGAATGTCTACGATGGGGGATACCTGATAAACTCATCTTT. Protein sequence: CALGECLRWGIPDKLIF.

This clone was seen at least ten times. The chain couples TRDV1 to TRDJ4, with 13 nucleotides matching TRDD3. The germline V gene has CDR1 TSWWSYY and CDR2 QGS. V was clipped by 2 bases and J by 0 bases; unmatched bases: 24. The CDR3 spans 23 residues. The CDR3 DNA follows: TGTGCTCTTGGGGAAGTTCCAACCCGATCCATACTGGGGGATACGCTAACTCCCAGACCCCTGATCTTT. Amino acids: CALGEVPTRSILGDTLTPRPLIF.

The chain has TRDV1 and TRDJ1; TRDD3 agrees at 9 bases. The J gene was missing in TCRdb and was found by matching the end of the DNA to germline. The ends lost 0 bases at V and 0 bases at J; junction bases unmatched: 23. The CDR3 is 23 amino acids. Germline V gene lookup returns CDR1 TSWWSYY and CDR2 QGS. The CDR3 here is CALGELGVRGFTGGPPYTDKLIF. The DNA of the CDR3 is TGTGCTCTTGGGGAACTTGGGGTACGCGGGTTTACTGGGGGACCCCCGTACACCGATAAACTCATCTTT.

This clone occurred many times. TCRdb's protein, taken from a much larger clone, differs from this DNA's translation at residue 17, likely owing to a read error; the protein displayed comes from the DNA. The V gene is TRDV1, the J gene TRDJ1; D unresolved. CDR1 is TSWWSYY, CDR2 QGS, per germline. The CDR3 runs to 21 residues. The CDR3: CALGEDSTPRPTRTYTNKLIF. The CDR3 DNA reads as TGTGCTCTTGGGGAAGACTCTACTCCACGTCCGACCCGGACGTACACCAATAAACTCATCTTT.

A note on this clone: A far larger clone is a single base away, which makes a read error likely. Other DNA sequences within the sample encode an identical CDR3. This chain joins TRDV1 and TRDJ1; maybe TRDD3 (6 bases). The J gene, left out of TCRdb, was set here by checking the DNA against germline. Trimming removed 3 bases from V and 1 base from J, with 30 bases in between. The CDR3 loop spans 21 amino acids. Germline V gene data show CDR1 as TSWWSYY and CDR2 as QGS. CDR3 coding DNA: TGTGCTCTTGGGGAGCCGGAATTCCCTCGACTGGGAGATGTAGGCACCGATAAACTCATCTTT. It specifies CALGEPEFPRLGDVGTDKLIF.

This clone was observed a handful of times. TCRdb's entry gives the protein of a much larger clone, which mismatches this DNA's translation at residue 14, likely from a read error; the protein reported here is translated from the DNA. The V gene is TRDV2, the J gene TRDJ1; 8 bases line up with TRDD3. No J gene is reported in TCRdb; it was inferred here by comparing the DNA with germline. CDR1 and CDR2 (germline): GEAIGNYY, EKD. This CDR3 contains 21 residues. Losses at the gene ends were 3 bases for V and 0 bases for J; bases not matched to a gene: 23. The CDR3 nucleotides are TGTGCCTGTGACCCGATCCCCCGTACTGGTCAGGGGATACAGTACACCGATAAACTCATCTTT. Residues: CACDPIPRTGQGIQYTDKLIF.

This clone was seen ten or more times. A far larger clone is one base from this, pointing to a likely read error. This specimen includes other DNA sequences encoding the same CDR3. The genes are TRDV3 and TRDJ1; 12 bases fit TRDD3. CDR3 length: 16 amino acids. V gave up 4 bases and J gave up 5 bases; unmatched junction bases: 14. CDR1 is TVYSNPD and CDR2 is GDNSRS in the germline V gene (reference sequence). CDR3 in DNA: TGTGCCTCGGGGCCATACTGGGGGATACAACCAGATAAACTCATCTTT. Translating it yields CASGPYWGIQPDKLIF.

In the case of this clone: The protein TCRdb gives is from a much larger clone and does not agree with this DNA's translation at residue 9, likely a read error; the protein shown here comes from the DNA. The rearrangement links TRDV1 to TRDJ1; TRDD3 is a possible D gene (5 bases). The J gene was not available in TCRdb and was assigned here by matching the DNA to germline segments. Germline lookup yields CDR1 TSWWSYY and CDR2 QGS. The CDR3 is made up of 25 amino acids. V lost 0 bases to trimming and J lost 0 bases, with 38 bases between them. CDR3 DNA sequence: TGTGCTCTTGGGGAACTAGGCAGGTTCGGCTACTCTAGCTCATCCGGGGGGCAGTACACCGATAAACTCATCTTT. It encodes CALGELGRFGYSSSSGGQYTDKLIF.

This clone was found a few times. TCRdb's protein, taken from a much larger clone, differs from this DNA's translation at residue 4, likely owing to a read error; the protein displayed comes from the DNA. The chain is built from TRDV3 and TRDJ1, with D uncertain. TCRdb carries no J gene annotation; the J gene was assigned here by matching the DNA with germline. The germline V and J ends were trimmed by 1 base and 0 bases, with 18 bases remaining between them. The CDR3 covers 16 residues. Per the germline V gene, CDR1 is TVYSNPD and CDR2 is GDNSRS (reference sequence). DNA of the CDR3: TGTGCCTTTAAGCACCTATCCTGGCAGTACACCGATAAACTCATCTTT. Protein sequence: CAFKHLSWQYTDKLIF. Full variable domain (rest looked up from reference TRDV3 and TRDJ1): CDKVTQSSPDQTVASGSEVVLLCTYDTVYSNPDLFWYRIRPDYSFQFVFYGDNSRSEGADFTQGRFSVKHILTQKAFHLVISPVRTEDSATYYCAFKHLSWQYTDKLIFGKGTRVTVEP.

Notes on this clone: TCRdb shows a much larger clone's protein in place of this DNA's translation, and the two differ at residue 3, likely through a read error; the protein shown is translated from the DNA. This sequence joins TRDV2 and TRDJ1; the D is unclear. The J gene, left out of TCRdb, was set here by checking the DNA against germline. The CDR3 totals 16 residues. CDR1 GEAIGNYY and CDR2 EKD come from the germline V gene. This chain's CDR3 is CASDTEEEEGTDKLIF. The CDR3 DNA reads TGTGCCAGTGACACCGAGGAAGAAGAGGGCACCGATAAACTCATCTTT.